The 17 T cell receptor beta chains presented below share a single source sample, sequenced in a study of T-cell reconstitution after alpha-beta-depleted transplantation in children. Unique molecular identifiers tagged the TCRbeta library. TCRdb itself ran the PCR reads through MiXCR, one entry per CDR3 protein. The sample includes fewer than 550,000 distinct CDR3 sequences, 11% of them seen just once. The sequences come from PBMCs, mostly from graft donor cells, collected 180 days after TCRalphabeta/CD19-depleted stem cell transplant. The source is a female patient aged 2-10 years who had a stem cell transplant for aplastic anemia, so the T cells may come from the graft donor.

In its sample, this clonotype was seen a few times. The chain employs TRBV6-5 and TRBJ2-3, with 11 bases identical to TRBD2. CDR1 is MNHEY and CDR2 is SVGAGI in the germline V gene. J gave up 2 bases and V 0 bases, and 4 bases lay outside the gene matches. The CDR3 covers 17 residues. The CDR3 region has the DNA TGTGCCAGCAGTTACTCTTTAGCGGGAGGGCTCACAGATACGCAGTATTTT. Translation gives CASSYSLAGGLTDTQYF.

The CDR3 nucleotides are TGCGCCAGCAGCCAAGAAGTATGGCAACCCGAGCAGTACGTC. This translates into CASSQEVWQPEQYV. The chain uses TRBV4-3 and TRBJ2-7; unclear D gene. V was shortened by 0 bases and J by 6 bases, with 12 bases between the two germline ends. This CDR3 region has 14 residues. Germline CDR1 LGHNA, CDR2 YSLEER.

This chain uses TRBV9 with TRBJ2-1; 10 bases map to TRBD2. V shed 0 bases and J 3 bases; nucleotides not matched to a gene: 3. The CDR3 spans 16 residues. The germline V gene has CDR1 SGDLS and CDR2 YYNGEE. CDR3 DNA: TGTGCCAGCAGCGTAGTTTCTAGCGGGGGCTACAATGAGCAGTTCTTC. Translating gives CASSVVSSGGYNEQFF. The full variable domain, rest sourced from reference TRBV9 and TRBJ2-1, is DSGVTQTPKHLITATGQRVTLRCSPRSGDLSVYWYQQSLDQGLQFLIQYYNGEERAKGNILERFSAQQFPDLHSELNLSSLELGDSALYFCASSVVSSGGYNEQFFGPGTRLTVL.

This chain uses TRBV30 with TRBJ2-3; D perhaps matches TRBD2 (6 bases). Germline V lookup: CDR1 GTSNPN, CDR2 SVGIG (reference sequence). The CDR3 is made up of 18 amino acids. Trimming pared 3 bases from V and 0 bases from J, leaving 22 bases between. CDR3 loop: CAWSYPDSKGRSTDTQYF. CDR3 DNA: TGTGCCTGGAGCTATCCCGACTCCAAGGGGAGGAGCACAGATACGCAGTATTTT. The full variable domain, rest sourced from reference TRBV30 and TRBJ2-3, is SQTIHQWPATLVQPVGSPLSLECTVEGTSNPNLYWYRQAAGRGLQLLFYSVGIGQISSEVPQNLSASRPQDRQFILSSKKLLLSDSGFYLCAWSYPDSKGRSTDTQYFGPGTRLTVL.

This clonotype occurred a few times. The genes are TRBV5-1 and TRBJ1-5; D perhaps matches TRBD1 (5 bases). CDR1 is SGHRS and CDR2 is YFSETQ in the germline V gene. V was pared by 9 bases and J by 4 bases, with 20 bases between. The CDR3 spans 15 residues. CDR3 in DNA: TGCGCCACTGATGTCGAGGAGGGGCTAAATCAGCCCCAGCATTTT. Amino acid sequence: CATDVEEGLNQPQHF.

The chain joins TRBV20-1 to TRBJ2-7, with 7 positions matching TRBD1. Trimming at V came to 0 bases and at J to 3 bases, leaving 5 bases not matched to a gene. This CDR3 has 14 residues. Looked up from germline, CDR1 is DFQATT and CDR2 is SNEGSKA (reference sequence). The CDR3 protein is CSARDDRVIYEQYF. In DNA form, the CDR3 reads TGCAGTGCTAGAGACGACAGGGTAATCTACGAGCAGTACTTC.

In this sample, this clonotype turned up a few times. The chain carries TRBV6-4 and TRBJ2-1, with 9 bases matching TRBD2. CDR1 and CDR2 (germline): MRHNA, SNTAGT. The CDR3 contains 19 residues. The trim removed 5 bases at V and 5 bases at J, leaving 19 bases unmatched. Written as DNA, the CDR3 is TGTGCCAGCAGTCCATTATATCGCCTAGCGGGAAAGGATGACAATGAGCAGTTCTTC. Protein: CASSPLYRLAGKDDNEQFF.

In this sample, this clonotype turned up many times. This chain links TRBV7-3 with TRBJ2-1; tentatively, D is TRBD1 or TRBD2 (6 bases each). Germline V gives CDR1 SGHTA, CDR2 FQGTGA. The CDR3 sequence is 15 residues long. V lost 3 bases, J lost 0 bases, and 9 bases lay in between. The CDR3 reads CASSLRGASYNEQFF. Here the CDR3 DNA reads TGTGCCAGCAGCTTGAGGGGGGCCTCCTACAATGAGCAGTTCTTC. Full variable domain (outside the CDR3, taken from reference TRBV7-3 and TRBJ2-1): GAGVSQTPSNKVTEKGKYVELRCDPISGHTALYWYRQSLGQGPEFLIYFQGTGAADDSGLPNDRFFAVRPEGSVSTLKIQRTERGDSAVYLCASSLRGASYNEQFFGPGTRLTVL.

This clonotype was recorded a few times. The CDR3 DNA reads TGTGCCAGCAGTTACGACGGTAATCAGCCCCAGCATTTT. This sequence encodes CASSYDGNQPQHF. This chain uses TRBV6-5 with TRBJ1-5; D unclear. Trimming took off 2 bases at V and 4 bases at J, with 6 bases between the two ends. CDR1 and CDR2 (germline): MNHEY, SVGAGI. The CDR3 extends over 13 amino acids.

The J gene is TRBJ2-1, the V gene TRBV29-1; D remains ambiguous. CDR3 length: 14 amino acids. Germline CDR1 is SQVTM and CDR2 is ANQGSEA. Trimming cost V 6 bases and J 2 bases, with 14 bases left between them. CDR3 sequence reads: CSVVRNTPYNEQFF. CDR3 DNA sequence: TGCAGCGTAGTCAGGAATACCCCCTACAATGAGCAGTTCTTC.

This clonotype has a handful of counts. The chain carries TRBV10-3 and TRBJ1-6; D remains unclear. The CDR3 covers 17 residues. CDR1 and CDR2 (germline): ENHRY, SYGVKD. Trimming left V 1 base short and J 0 bases short, with 10 bases between. CDR3 in amino acids: CAISEFGPRSYNSPLHF. The CDR3 coding sequence is TGTGCCATCAGTGAGTTCGGGCCGCGCTCCTATAATTCACCCCTCCACTTT.

This clonotype has a handful of counts. The chain links TRBV29-1 to TRBJ2-1; no firm D call. The CDR3 runs to 12 residues. V was shortened by 0 bases and J by 7 bases, with 7 bases between the two germline ends. The V gene's germline CDR1 is SQVTM and CDR2 ANQGSEA. The CDR3 here is CSVEDLLNEQFF. The CDR3 DNA sequence: TGCAGCGTTGAAGATCTACTTAATGAGCAGTTCTTC.

The rearrangement uses TRBV15 and TRBJ2-4; unclear D gene. The CDR3 has 14 amino acids. V was trimmed by 2 bases and J by 13 bases, leaving 18 bases between them. Germline V gene data show CDR1 as LNHNV and CDR2 as YYDKDF (reference sequence). The CDR3, as DNA: TGTGCCACCAGCAGACAAACCGACGGCTCGCGGCAGTACTTC. Amino acids: CATSRQTDGSRQYF.

The rearrangement uses TRBV6-1 and TRBJ1-4; D is unclear. The CDR3 consists of 14 residues. Trimming removed 6 bases at V and 0 bases at J, with 8 bases between. Germline CDR1 and CDR2: MNHNS and SASEGT. CDR3 residues: CASRIRTTNEKLFF. CDR3 nucleotide sequence: TGTGCCAGCAGGATCCGGACAACTAATGAAAAACTGTTTTTT.

The V and J genes are TRBV12-3 or TRBV12-4 and TRBJ1-1; no clear D. The CDR3 extends over 10 amino acids. The V gene lost 3 bases and the J gene lost 12 bases, with 8 bases spanning the gap. CDR3 nucleotides: TGTGCCAGCAGTTTGGGTTTAACTTTCTTT. Its protein is CASSLGLTFF.

This clonotype has just a few counts. The chain carries TRBV18 and TRBJ1-4; maybe TRBD1 (6 bases). The CDR3 is made up of 18 amino acids. From germline, CDR1 is KGHSH and CDR2 LQKENI. Trimming stripped 4 bases from V and 5 bases from J, with 23 bases between. The CDR3 loop is CASSLQQGLTKGNEKLFF. CDR3 sequence (DNA): TGTGCCAGCTCACTCCAACAGGGACTAACCAAGGGCAATGAAAAACTGTTTTTT. Full variable domain (remainder filled in from reference TRBV18 and TRBJ1-4): NAGVMQNPRHLVRRRGQEARLRCSPMKGHSHVYWYRQLPEEGLKFMVYLQKENIIDESGMPKERFSAEFPKEGPSILRIQQVVRGDSAAYFCASSLQQGLTKGNEKLFFGSGTQLSVL.

J is TRBJ2-5 and V is TRBV29-1, with D tentatively TRBD2 (5 bases). Germline V gives CDR1 SQVTM, CDR2 ANQGSEA. V lost 2 bases, J lost 6 bases, and 16 bases lay in between. CDR3 length equals 14 residues. The DNA for the CDR3 is TGCAGCGTTGAAAATCGGACTCGGGAAAAGACCCAGTACTTC. Protein sequence: CSVENRTREKTQYF.